This TCR beta chain was found in a study of beta chain features in type 1 diabetes (dated by TCRdb to the late 2010s). Study-level background: No differences in mean age, gender distribution, total cell number or subset yield were found between patients and healthy donors. A total of 85 million to 110 million sorted cells were examined across all samples, and RNA yield correlated strongly with the number of cells per subset. In the study, TCRB repertoires of sorted circulating CD4+ T cell subsets from recently diagnosed type 1 diabetes patients were compared with those of matched healthy donors. Regulatory and stem cell-like memory subsets were isolated from only 8 patients and roughly eight healthy donors, whereas naive and central memory subsets came from all 30 or so donors. What the work shows at the level of the full study, not this receptor alone: In all four CD4+ subsets, TCRB CDR3 length was moderately but significantly shorter in type 1 diabetes patients. Because the HLA sub-analyses included only small numbers of individuals, any influence of HLA type on TCRB rearrangement was left unresolved. Naive, central memory and regulatory TCRB repertoires appeared more similar among patients than among healthy donors. PCR might favor shorter templates, but patient and control samples were amplified and corrected together, so any skew would affect both groups equally. Patients with type 1 diabetes made fewer insertions and deleted more nucleotides at VDJ recombination sites, implying thymic rearrangement abnormalities. Because cDNA was sequenced instead of genomic DNA, highly expressing activated cells could be over-represented, though the groups showed no difference in activation or CD3 levels.

Clipping removes 0 bases from V and 4 bases from J, with 7 as the unmatched junction base count. The CDR3 holds 15 amino acids from the cysteine to the phenylalanine. Left in the record is the CDR3 DNA by itself, 45 bases read in frame from the first base. CDR1 SGHKS and CDR2 YYEKEE are derived from the germline V gene (reference sequence). A single peripheral blood draw of about 116 mL on average was collected from each donor into heparinised tubes. A BD FACSAria II was used to sort naive, central memory, regulatory and stem cell-like memory CD4+ T cells with a panel that included CD45RO, CCR7, CD25, CD127, CD95 and CD27. Every sorted population had a purity above 95%. PBMCs were isolated immediately by Lymphoprep density gradient centrifugation and stained directly without culture. So that batch effects would be minimized, each experiment stained and sorted samples in pairs, pairing one healthy donor with one patient.

The entire amount of isolated RNA was reverse transcribed using the High Capacity cDNA Reverse Transcription Kit, so the sequenced TCRB transcripts were expressed ones. Naive, central memory and regulatory T cell samples underwent deep immunoSEQ sequencing, averaging about 3.57 million total reads per sample. After sorted cells were lysed in RLT buffer, RNA was extracted with DNase-treated RNeasy Micro or Mini kits, with the choice depending on cell number. Each cell subset was processed on its own to prevent cross-contamination, while patient and healthy donor samples were processed together. The immunoSEQ multiplex PCR was used to amplify TCRB sequences from cDNA, yielding 87-bp fragments that span the CDR3 region. Sequencing of the amplicons was performed on the Illumina HiSeq platform. Concerning the study's data processing: Synthetic template baselines were used to correct PCR bias computationally, reads within Hamming distance 2 were collapsed, and singletons that could not be merged were discarded. By aligning reads against IMGT, V, D and J genes, CDR3 length, and insertions or deletions at six rearrangement sites were assigned. Clonotype counts were normalized to sorted cell number within each subset before computing true diversity and Gini coefficients with the tcR R package. The overlap coefficient, calculated on TCRB nucleotide sequences, was used to measure repertoire sharing. Out-of-frame TCRB sequences from naive cells were analyzed to stand in for the pre-selection repertoire. Held by TCRdb, this immuneACCESS table contains in-frame sequences only and omits some clones. Under half of the omission traces to an unresolved V gene where checked; the cause of the rest is unknown. D and trimming were read from the DNA, whereas the V and J calls and clone size are those reported in that table. Here the sample has 600,000 or so clones; around 11% occur a single time. The ten largest clones add up to 0.095% to 0.15% of the sample.

This clone was seen a handful of times. Its antigen is currently not known. No much larger clone is present one base from it, and per-base qualities are unavailable. The sample comprised naive CD4+ T cells from blood. What the cell subset or site label conveys for this sample: true naive CD4+ T cells. The TCR originated in a man aged 25-45 years with type 1 diabetes. The chain is made from TRBV5-5 and TRBJ2-7; 7 bases in the junction line up with TRBD1. The nucleotide sequence is given as TGTGCCAGCAGCTTGGACCCAGGGGGTACGTACGAGCAGTACTTC. Protein translation: CASSLDPGGTYEQYF. Outside the CDR3, residues come from the reference TRBV5-5 and TRBJ2-7 proteins, so the full variable domain is: DAGVTQSPTHLIKTRGQQVTLRCSPISGHKSVSWYQQVLGQGPQFIFQYYEKEERGRGNFPDRFSARQFPNYSSELNVNALLLGDSALYLCASSLDPGGTYEQYFGPGTRLTVT.